This TCR beta chain was captured by sequencing in a study of T cells after somatic rescue of genetic block. This CDR3 is 14 amino acids long. Per germline, CDR1 MDHEN and CDR2 SYDVKM. The V gene lost 2 bases and the J gene lost 0 bases, with 6 bases spanning the gap. Clones were sequenced by immunoSEQ multiplex PCR, and TCRdb holds only the in-frame ones, with some missing. The sample includes just over 14,000 clones, over 70% of them seen just once. Source material: peripheral blood mononuclear cells (PBMCs). The receptor was derived from a boy younger than 18. The V gene is TRBV28, the J gene TRBJ2-3; unclear D gene. CDR3 region: CASSLPASTDTQYF. As DNA, the CDR3 is TGTGCCAGCAGTTTACCAGCTAGCACAGATACGCAGTATTTT.